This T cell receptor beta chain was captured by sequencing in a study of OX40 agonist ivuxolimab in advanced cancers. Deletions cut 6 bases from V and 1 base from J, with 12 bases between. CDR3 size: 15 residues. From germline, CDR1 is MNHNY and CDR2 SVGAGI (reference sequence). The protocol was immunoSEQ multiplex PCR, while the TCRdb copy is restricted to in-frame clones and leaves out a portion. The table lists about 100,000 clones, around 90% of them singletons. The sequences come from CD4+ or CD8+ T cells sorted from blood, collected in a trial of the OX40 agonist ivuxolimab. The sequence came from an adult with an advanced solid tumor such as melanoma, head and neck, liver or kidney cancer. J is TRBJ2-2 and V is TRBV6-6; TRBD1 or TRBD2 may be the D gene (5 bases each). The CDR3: CASSPKGRNTGELFF. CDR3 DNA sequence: TGTGCCAGCAGCCCCAAGGGGAGGAACACCGGGGAGCTGTTTTTT.